The clone carrying this T cell receptor (beta chain) was counted ten times or more. It was with a sample-barcoded 5' primer and a J-beta primer mix that a second PCR of about 7 to 12 cycles was run. TCRdb independently ran MiXCR on the 5' RACE reads; one entry per CDR3 protein. The sample has some 1.7 million distinct CDR3 sequences; 28% are singletons. The data stem from a study of blood T cells in healthy people across ages. The TCR comes from a woman in her 30s in good health. Sequenced: blood.

The DNA of the CDR3 is TGCGCCAGCAGGCGGGCAGAGAAGTTCTTC. This codes for CASRRAEKFF. This rearrangement joins TRBV5-1 to TRBJ2-1, with a weak D call TRBD2 (5 bases). CDR3 length: 10 residues. From germline, CDR1 is SGHRS and CDR2 YFSETQ. V lost 5 bases and J 14 bases, leaving 11 bases between the germline ends. Based on the CDR3 plus reference TRBV5-1 and TRBJ2-1, the full variable domain is KAGVTQTPRYLIKTRGQQVTLSCSPISGHRSVSWYQQTPGQGLQFLFEYFSETQRNKGNFPGRFSGRQFSNSRSEMNVSTLELGDSALYLCASRRAEKFFGPGTRLTVL.